This TCR beta chain was captured by sequencing in a study of CD8+ T cells in alopecia areata. As for the study in general: Treatment comprised oral tofacitinib, 5 to 10 mg twice daily, in treated patients. A 6-month off-drug phase came after tofacitinib, which had lasted 6 to 18 months.

CDR1 is SNHLY and CDR2 is FYNNEI in the germline V gene. Trimming stripped 5 bases from V and 3 bases from J, with 16 bases between. The CDR3 consists of 15 residues. In each case, RNA was isolated and then reverse transcribed into cDNA as the sequencing template. The table came from immunoSEQ multiplex PCR; TCRdb's copy has only in-frame clones and leaves some out. Of about 180,000 clones in the sample, more than 60% were seen once. The sequence came from a human donor with alopecia areata. The specimen was CD4+ T cells sorted from blood, collected at week 0. The chain joins TRBV2 to TRBJ2-5; D tentatively fits TRBD1 or TRBD2 (5 bases each). The CDR3 region has the DNA TGTGCCAGCAGTCAAACAGGACTCAGCGAAGAGACCCAGTACTTC. Translated: CASSQTGLSEETQYF.